This paragraph covers one T cell receptor (beta chain) sequence. The sample is drawn from a study of T cell changes during pregnancy in multiple sclerosis. J was trimmed by 3 bases and V by 1 base; bases with no gene match: 5. Germline V lookup: CDR1 SNHLY, CDR2 FYNNEI. This CDR3 comprises 16 residues. Profiled with immunoSEQ multiplex PCR; TCRdb holds only in-frame clones, not every one. The repertoire holds 70,000 to 95,000 clones, with approximately 94% as singletons. The V gene is TRBV2, the J gene TRBJ2-5, with 10 bases identical to TRBD1. The specimen was peripheral blood, collected in the third trimester of pregnancy. This clonotype was obtained from a female donor with multiple sclerosis, enrolled in a pregnancy study. DNA for the CDR3: TGTGCCAGCAGTGAAGGCTTTGGACAGGGGGAAGAGACCCAGTACTTC. Protein: CASSEGFGQGEETQYF.